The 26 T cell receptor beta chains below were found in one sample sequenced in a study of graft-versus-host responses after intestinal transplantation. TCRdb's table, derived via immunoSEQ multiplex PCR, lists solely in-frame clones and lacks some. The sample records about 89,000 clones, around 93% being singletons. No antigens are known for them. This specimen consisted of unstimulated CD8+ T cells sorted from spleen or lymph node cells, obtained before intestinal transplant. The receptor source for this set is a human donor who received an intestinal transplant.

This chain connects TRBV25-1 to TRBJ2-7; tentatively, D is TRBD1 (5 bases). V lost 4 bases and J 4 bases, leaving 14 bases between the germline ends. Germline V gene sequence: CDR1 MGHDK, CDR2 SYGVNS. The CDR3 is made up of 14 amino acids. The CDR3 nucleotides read TGTGCCAGCAGTGTAGCAGGGAATATGTACGAGCAGTACTTC. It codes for CASSVAGNMYEQYF.

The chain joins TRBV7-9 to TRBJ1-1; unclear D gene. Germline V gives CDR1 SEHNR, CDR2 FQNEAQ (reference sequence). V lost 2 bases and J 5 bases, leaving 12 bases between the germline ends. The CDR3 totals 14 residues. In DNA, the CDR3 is TGTGCCAGCAGCTTAAGCCTGGAGTGGACTGAAGCTTTCTTT. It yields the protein CASSLSLEWTEAFF.

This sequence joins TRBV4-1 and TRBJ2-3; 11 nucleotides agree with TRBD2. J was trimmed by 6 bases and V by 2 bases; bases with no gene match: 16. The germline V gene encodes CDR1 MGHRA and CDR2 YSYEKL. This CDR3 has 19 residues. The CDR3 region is CASSQKTSGGHVILDTQYF. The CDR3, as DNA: TGCGCCAGCAGCCAAAAAACTAGCGGGGGACACGTCATCCTCGATACGCAGTATTTT.

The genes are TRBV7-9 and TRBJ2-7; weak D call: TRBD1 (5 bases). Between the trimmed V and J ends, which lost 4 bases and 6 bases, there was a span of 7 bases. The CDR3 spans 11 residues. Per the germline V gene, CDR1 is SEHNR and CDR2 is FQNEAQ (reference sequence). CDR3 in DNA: TGTGCCAGCAGCTCAGGGATCGAGCAGTACTTC. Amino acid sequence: CASSSGIEQYF.

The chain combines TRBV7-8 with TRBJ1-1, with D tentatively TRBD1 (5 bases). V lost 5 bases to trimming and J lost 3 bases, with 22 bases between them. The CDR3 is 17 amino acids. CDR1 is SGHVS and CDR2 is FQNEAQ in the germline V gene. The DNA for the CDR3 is TGTGCCAGCAGCCCGAAGGGACTGACATCATGGGACACTGAAGCTTTCTTT. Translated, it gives CASSPKGLTSWDTEAFF.

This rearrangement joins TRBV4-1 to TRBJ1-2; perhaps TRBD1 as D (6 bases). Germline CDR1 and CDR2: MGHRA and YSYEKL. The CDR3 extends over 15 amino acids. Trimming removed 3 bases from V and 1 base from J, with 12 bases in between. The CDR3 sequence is CASSHRIQGNYGYTF. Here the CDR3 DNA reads TGCGCCAGCAGCCATAGAATACAGGGTAACTATGGCTACACCTTC.

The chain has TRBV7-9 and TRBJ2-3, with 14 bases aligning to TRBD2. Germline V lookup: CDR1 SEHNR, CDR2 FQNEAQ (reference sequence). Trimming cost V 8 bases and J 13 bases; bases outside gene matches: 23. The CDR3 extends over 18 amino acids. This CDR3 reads CASGPFEMGLAGVGSEYF. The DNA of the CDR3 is TGTGCCAGCGGACCCTTTGAGATGGGACTAGCGGGGGTTGGGTCGGAGTATTTT.

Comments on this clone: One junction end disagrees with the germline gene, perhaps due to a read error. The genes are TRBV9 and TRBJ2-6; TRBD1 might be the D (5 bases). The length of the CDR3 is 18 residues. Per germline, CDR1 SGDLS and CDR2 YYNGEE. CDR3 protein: CAGSVATKGPSGANVLTF. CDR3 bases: TGTGCCGGCAGCGTAGCTACCAAGGGGCCCTCTGGGGCCAACGTCCTGACTTTC. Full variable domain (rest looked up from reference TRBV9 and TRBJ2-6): DSGVTQTPKHLITATGQRVTLRCSPRSGDLSVYWYQQSLDQGLQFLIQYYNGEERAKGNILERFSAQQFPDLHSELNLSSLELGDSALYFCAGSVATKGPSGANVLTFGAGSRLTVL.

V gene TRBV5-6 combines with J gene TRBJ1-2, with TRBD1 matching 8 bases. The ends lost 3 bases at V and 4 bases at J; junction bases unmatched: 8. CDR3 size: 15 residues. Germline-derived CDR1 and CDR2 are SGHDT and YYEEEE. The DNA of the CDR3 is TGTGCCAGCAGCTCCCCGACGGACAGGGCCTATGGCTACACCTTC. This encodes CASSSPTDRAYGYTF.

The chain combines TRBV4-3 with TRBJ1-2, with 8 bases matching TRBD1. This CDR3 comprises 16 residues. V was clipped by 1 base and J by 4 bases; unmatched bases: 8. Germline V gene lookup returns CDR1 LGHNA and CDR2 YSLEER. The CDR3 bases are TGCGCCAGCAGCCAAGTCAGGGGGCAAAACTCCTATGGCTACACCTTC. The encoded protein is CASSQVRGQNSYGYTF.

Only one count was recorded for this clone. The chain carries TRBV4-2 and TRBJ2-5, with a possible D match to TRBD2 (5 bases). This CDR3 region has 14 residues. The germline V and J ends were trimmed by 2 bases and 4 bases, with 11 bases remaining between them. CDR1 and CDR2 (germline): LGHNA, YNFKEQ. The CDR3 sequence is CASSQRVGRETQYF. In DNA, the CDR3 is TGTGCCAGCAGCCAACGTGTAGGGAGAGAGACCCAGTACTTC.

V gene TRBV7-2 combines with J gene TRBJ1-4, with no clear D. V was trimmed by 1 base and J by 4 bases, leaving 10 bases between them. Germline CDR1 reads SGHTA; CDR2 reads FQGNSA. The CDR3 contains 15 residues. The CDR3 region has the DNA TGTGCCAGCAGCTTAGTTCGGAGTTATAATGAAAAACTGTTTTTT. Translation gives CASSLVRSYNEKLFF.

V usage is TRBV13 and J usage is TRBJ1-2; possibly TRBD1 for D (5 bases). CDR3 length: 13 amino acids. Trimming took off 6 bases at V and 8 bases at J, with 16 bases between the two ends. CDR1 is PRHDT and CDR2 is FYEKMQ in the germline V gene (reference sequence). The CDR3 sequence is CASSGRGIYGYTF. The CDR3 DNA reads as TGTGCCAGCAGTGGCCGGGGGATTTACGGCTACACCTTC.

CDR3 nucleotides: TGTGCCAGCAGCTCTAGCGGGGGGGCCCCAGATACGCAGTATTTT. Translation gives CASSSSGGAPDTQYF. The chain couples TRBV7-6 to TRBJ2-3, with 12 bases matching TRBD2. The ends lost 4 bases at V and 4 bases at J; junction bases unmatched: 3. CDR3 size: 15 residues. From germline, CDR1 is SGHVS and CDR2 FNYEAQ.

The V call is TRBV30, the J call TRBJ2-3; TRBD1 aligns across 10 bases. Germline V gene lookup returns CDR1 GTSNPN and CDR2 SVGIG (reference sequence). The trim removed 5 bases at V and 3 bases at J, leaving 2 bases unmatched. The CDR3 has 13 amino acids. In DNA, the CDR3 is TGTGCCTGGGACAGGGGGCGGACAGATACGCAGTATTTT. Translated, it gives CAWDRGRTDTQYF.

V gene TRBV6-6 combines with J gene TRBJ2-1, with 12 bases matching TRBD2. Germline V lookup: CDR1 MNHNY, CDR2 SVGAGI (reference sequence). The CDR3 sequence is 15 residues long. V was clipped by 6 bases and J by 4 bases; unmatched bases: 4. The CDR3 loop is CASSLGLAGYNEQFF. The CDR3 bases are TGTGCCAGCAGCCTAGGACTAGCGGGATACAATGAGCAGTTCTTC.

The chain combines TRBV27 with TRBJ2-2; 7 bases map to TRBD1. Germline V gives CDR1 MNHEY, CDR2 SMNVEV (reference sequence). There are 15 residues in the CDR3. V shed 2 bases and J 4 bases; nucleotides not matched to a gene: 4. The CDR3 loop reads CASSLPGQPTGELFF. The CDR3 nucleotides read TGTGCCAGCAGTTTACCGGGACAGCCCACCGGGGAGCTGTTTTTT.

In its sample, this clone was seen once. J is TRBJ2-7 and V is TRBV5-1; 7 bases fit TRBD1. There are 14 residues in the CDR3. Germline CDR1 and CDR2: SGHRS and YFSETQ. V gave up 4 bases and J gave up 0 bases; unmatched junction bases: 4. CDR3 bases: TGCGCCAGCAGCCTGGGACAGAACTCCTACGAGCAGTACTTC. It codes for CASSLGQNSYEQYF.

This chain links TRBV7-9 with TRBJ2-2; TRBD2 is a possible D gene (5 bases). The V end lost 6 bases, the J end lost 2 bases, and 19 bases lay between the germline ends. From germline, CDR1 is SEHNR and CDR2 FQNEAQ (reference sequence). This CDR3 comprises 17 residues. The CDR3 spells CASSRLLRELNTGELFF. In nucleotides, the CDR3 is TGTGCCAGCAGTCGGCTTCTGAGGGAACTCAACACCGGGGAGCTGTTTTTT.

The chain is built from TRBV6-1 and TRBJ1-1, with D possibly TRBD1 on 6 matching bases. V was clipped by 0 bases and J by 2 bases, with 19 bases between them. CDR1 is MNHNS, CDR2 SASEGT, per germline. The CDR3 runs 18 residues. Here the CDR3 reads CASSEAPSTGIRNTEAFF. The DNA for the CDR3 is TGTGCCAGCAGTGAAGCACCTTCCACAGGGATTAGAAACACTGAAGCTTTCTTT.

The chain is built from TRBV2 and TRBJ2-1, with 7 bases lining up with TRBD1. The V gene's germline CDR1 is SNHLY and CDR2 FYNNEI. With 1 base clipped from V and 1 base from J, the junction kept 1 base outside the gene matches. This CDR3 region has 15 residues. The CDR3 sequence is CASSEGQGSYNEQFF. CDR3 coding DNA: TGTGCCAGCAGTGAAGGACAGGGATCCTACAATGAGCAGTTCTTC. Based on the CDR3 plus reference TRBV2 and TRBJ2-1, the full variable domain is EPEVTQTPSHQVTQMGQEVILRCVPISNHLYFYWYRQILGQKVEFLVSFYNNEISEKSEIFDDQFSVERPDGSNFTLKIRSTKLEDSAMYFCASSEGQGSYNEQFFGPGTRLTVL.

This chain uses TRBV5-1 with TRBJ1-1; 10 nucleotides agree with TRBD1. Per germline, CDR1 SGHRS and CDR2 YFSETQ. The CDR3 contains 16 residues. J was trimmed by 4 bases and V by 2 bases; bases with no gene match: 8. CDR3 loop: CASSFAGTGETTEAFF. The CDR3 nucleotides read TGCGCCAGCAGCTTTGCCGGGACAGGGGAGACCACTGAAGCTTTCTTT.

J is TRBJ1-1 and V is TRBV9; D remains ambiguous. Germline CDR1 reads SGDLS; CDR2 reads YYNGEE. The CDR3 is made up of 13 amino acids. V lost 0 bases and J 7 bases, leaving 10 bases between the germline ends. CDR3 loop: CASSVADIGEAFF. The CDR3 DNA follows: TGTGCCAGCAGCGTAGCCGACATCGGTGAAGCTTTCTTT. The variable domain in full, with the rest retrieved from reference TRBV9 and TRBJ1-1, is DSGVTQTPKHLITATGQRVTLRCSPRSGDLSVYWYQQSLDQGLQFLIQYYNGEERAKGNILERFSAQQFPDLHSELNLSSLELGDSALYFCASSVADIGEAFFGQGTRLTVV.

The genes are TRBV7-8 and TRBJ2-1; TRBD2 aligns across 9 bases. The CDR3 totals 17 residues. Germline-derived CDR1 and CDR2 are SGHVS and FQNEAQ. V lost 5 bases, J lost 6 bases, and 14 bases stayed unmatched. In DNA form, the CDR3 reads TGTGCCAGCAGCCCCGGCGGTGGCGGGGGGGGACTCAATGAGCAGTTCTTC. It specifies CASSPGGGGGGLNEQFF.

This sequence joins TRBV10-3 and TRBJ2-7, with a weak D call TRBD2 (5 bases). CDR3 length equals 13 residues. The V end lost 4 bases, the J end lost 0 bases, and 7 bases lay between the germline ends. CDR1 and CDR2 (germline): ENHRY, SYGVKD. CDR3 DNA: TGTGCCATCAGTGCAGGACTCTCCTACGAGCAGTACTTC. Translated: CAISAGLSYEQYF.

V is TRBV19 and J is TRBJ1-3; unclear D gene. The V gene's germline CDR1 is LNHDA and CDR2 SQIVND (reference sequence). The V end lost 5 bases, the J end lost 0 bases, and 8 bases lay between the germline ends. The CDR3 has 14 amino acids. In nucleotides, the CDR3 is TGTGCCAGTAGTCCGTATATCTCTGGAAACACCATATATTTT. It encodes CASSPYISGNTIYF. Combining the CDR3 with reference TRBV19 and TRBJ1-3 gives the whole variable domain DGGITQSPKYLFRKEGQNVTLSCEQNLNHDAMYWYRQDPGQGLRLIYYSQIVNDFQKGDIAEGYSVSREKKESFPLTVTSAQKNPTAFYLCASSPYISGNTIYFGEGSWLTVV.